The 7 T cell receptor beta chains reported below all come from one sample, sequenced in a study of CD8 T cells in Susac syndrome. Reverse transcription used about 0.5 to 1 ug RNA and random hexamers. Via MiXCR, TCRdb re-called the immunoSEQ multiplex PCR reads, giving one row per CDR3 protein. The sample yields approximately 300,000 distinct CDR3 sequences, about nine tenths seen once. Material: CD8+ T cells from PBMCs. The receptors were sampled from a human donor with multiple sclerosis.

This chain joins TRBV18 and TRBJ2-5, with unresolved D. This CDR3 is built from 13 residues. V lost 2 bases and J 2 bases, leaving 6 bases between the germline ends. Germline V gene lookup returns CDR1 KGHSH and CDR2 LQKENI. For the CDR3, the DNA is TGTGCCAGCTCACCAGCGGTACAAGAGACCCAGTACTTC. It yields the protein CASSPAVQETQYF.

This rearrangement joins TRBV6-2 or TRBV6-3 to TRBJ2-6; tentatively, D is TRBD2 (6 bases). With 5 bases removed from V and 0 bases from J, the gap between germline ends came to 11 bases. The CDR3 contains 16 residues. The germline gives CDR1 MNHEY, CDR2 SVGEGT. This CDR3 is CASSLTEGSGANVLTF. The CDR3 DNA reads TGTGCCAGCAGTCTCACGGAGGGCTCTGGGGCCAACGTCCTGACTTTC.

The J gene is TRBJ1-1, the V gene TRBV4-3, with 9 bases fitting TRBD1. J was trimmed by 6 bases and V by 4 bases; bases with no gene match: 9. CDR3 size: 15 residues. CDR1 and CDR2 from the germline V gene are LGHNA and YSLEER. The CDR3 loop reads CASSLLTGGNAEAFF. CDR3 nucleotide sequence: TGCGCCAGCAGCCTCCTGACAGGGGGAAACGCTGAAGCTTTCTTT.

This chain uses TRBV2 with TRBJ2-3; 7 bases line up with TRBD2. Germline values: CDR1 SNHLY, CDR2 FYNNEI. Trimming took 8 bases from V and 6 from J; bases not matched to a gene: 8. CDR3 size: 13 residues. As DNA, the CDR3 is TGTGCCAGCTGGGGGGGATATGTGGATACGCAGTATTTT. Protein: CASWGGYVDTQYF. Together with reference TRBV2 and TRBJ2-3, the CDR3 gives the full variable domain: EPEVTQTPSHQVTQMGQEVILRCVPISNHLYFYWYRQILGQKVEFLVSFYNNEISEKSEIFDDQFSVERPDGSNFTLKIRSTKLEDSAMYFCASWGGYVDTQYFGPGTRLTVL.

CDR3 sequence (DNA): TGTGCCAGCAGCCGCAGGGACGAGCAGTACTTC. Translating gives CASSRRDEQYF. The chain combines TRBV28 with TRBJ2-7, with a possible D match to TRBD1 (5 bases). The CDR3 runs 11 residues. V gave up 6 bases and J gave up 5 bases, with 8 bases separating them. Germline-derived CDR1 and CDR2 are MDHEN and SYDVKM.

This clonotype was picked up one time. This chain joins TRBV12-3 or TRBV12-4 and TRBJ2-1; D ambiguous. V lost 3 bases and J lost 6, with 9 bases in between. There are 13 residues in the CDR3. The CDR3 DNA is TGTGCCAGCAGTTTCCCGCATTCCAATGAGCAGTTCTTC. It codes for CASSFPHSNEQFF.

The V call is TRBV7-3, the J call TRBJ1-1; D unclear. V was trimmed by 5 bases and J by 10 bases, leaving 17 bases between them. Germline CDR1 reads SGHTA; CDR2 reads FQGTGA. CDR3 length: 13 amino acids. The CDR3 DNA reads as TGTGCCAGCAGCCCCGGGGAGGCGGCAGGAGCTTTCTTT. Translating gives CASSPGEAAGAFF.